This T cell receptor (beta chain) is from a study of T cell responses to AZD1222 COVID-19 vaccine. About the research overall: Second doses that came at about 4 or about 12 weeks were put together.

This table comes from immunoSEQ multiplex PCR, and its TCRdb copy is limited to in-frame clones, with some not included. This table has some 120,000 clones, roughly 90% appearing once. About this clone itself: Its specificity is unknown.

Study results and limitations: Increased Spike-specific TCR breadth and depth were observed after two AZD1222 doses. Researchers report vaccine-associated CD4 TCRs spanning spike, with dominance at 160-218 and 743-854.

Germline V gene data show CDR1 as SGHTA and CDR2 as FQGTGA. Germline trimming cut 5 bases from V and 0 bases from J; bases unmatched to any gene: 5. This CDR3 comprises 17 residues. Here the sequenced sample was peripheral blood, taken on day 0 of AZD1222 vaccination. The V call is TRBV7-3, the J call TRBJ2-6, with 9 bases that match TRBD1. The sequence was collected from an adult in good health. CDR3 loop: CASSPGTGFSGANVLTF. The CDR3 DNA follows: TGTGCCAGCAGCCCCGGGACAGGGTTCTCTGGGGCCAACGTCCTGACTTTC.